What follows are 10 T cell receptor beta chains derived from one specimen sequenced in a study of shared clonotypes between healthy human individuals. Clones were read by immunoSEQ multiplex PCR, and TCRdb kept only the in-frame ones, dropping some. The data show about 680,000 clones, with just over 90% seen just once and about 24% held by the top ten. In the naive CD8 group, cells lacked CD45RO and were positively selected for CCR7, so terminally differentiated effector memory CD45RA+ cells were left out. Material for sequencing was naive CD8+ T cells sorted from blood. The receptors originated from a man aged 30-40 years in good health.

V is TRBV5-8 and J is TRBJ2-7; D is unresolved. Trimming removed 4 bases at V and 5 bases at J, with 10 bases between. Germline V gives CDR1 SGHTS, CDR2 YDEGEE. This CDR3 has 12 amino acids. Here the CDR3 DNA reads TGTGCCAGCAGCCTACAAGGCGACGAGCAGTACTTC. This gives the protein CASSLQGDEQYF. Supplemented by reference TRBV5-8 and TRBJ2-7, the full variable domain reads EAGVTQSPTHLIKTRGQQATLRCSPISGHTSVYWYQQALGLGLQFLLWYDEGEERNRGNFPPRFSGRQFPNYSSELNVNALELEDSALYLCASSLQGDEQYFGPGTRLTVT.

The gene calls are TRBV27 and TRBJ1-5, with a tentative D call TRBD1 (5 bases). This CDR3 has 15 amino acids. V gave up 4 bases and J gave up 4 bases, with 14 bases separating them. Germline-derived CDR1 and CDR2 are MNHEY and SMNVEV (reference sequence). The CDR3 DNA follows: TGTGCCAGCAGTTCTGGTTGGGCAGGGAATCAGCCCCAGCATTTT. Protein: CASSSGWAGNQPQHF.

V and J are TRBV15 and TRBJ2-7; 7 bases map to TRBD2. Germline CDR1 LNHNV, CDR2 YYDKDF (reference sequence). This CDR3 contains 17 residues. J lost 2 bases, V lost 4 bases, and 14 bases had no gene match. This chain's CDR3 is CATSTEGRGSATYEQYF. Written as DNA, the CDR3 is TGTGCCACCAGCACCGAAGGGCGCGGGAGCGCAACCTACGAGCAGTACTTC.

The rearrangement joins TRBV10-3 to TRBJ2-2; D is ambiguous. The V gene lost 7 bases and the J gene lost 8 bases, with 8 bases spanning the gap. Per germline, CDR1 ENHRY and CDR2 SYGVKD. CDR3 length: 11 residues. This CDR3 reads CAITPGGELFF. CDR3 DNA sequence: TGTGCCATCACCCCCGGGGGGGAGCTGTTTTTT.

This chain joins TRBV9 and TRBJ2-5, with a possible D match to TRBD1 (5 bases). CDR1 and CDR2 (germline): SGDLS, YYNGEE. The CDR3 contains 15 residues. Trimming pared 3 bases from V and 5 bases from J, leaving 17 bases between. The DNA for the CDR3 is TGTGCCAGCAGCGAGGACCAAGGGGTCGGGGAGACCCAGTACTTC. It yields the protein CASSEDQGVGETQYF.

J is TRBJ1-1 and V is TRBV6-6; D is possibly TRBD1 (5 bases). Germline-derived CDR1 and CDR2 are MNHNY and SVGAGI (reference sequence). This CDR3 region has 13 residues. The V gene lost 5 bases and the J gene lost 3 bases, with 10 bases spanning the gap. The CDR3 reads CASSGTGDTEAFF. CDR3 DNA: TGTGCCAGCAGTGGAACAGGTGACACTGAAGCTTTCTTT.

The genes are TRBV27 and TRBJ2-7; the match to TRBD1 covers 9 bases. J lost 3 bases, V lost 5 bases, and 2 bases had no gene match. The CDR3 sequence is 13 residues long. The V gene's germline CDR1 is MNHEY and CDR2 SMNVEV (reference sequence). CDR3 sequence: CASSTGGGYEQYF. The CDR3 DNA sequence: TGTGCCAGCAGTACAGGGGGCGGCTACGAGCAGTACTTC.

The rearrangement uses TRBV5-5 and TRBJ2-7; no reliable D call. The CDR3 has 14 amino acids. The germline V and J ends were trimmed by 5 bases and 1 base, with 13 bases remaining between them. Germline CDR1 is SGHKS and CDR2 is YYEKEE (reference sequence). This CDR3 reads CASRATVGSYEQYF. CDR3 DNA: TGTGCCAGCAGGGCGACGGTGGGTTCCTACGAGCAGTACTTC.

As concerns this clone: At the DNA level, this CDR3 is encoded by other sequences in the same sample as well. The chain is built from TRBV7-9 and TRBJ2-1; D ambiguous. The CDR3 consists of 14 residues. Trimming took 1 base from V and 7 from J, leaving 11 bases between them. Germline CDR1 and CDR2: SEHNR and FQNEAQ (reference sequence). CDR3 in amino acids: CASSLDSLGNEQFF. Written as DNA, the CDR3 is TGTGCCAGCAGCTTAGACTCACTGGGGAATGAGCAGTTCTTC.

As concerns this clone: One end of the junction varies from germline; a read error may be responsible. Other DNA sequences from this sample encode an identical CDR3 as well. CDR3 bases: TGCGCCAGCTCACCAGGGCGCGGAATTGGAAACACCATATATTTT. Residues: CASSPGRGIGNTIYF. The chain employs TRBV18 and TRBJ1-3; possible D gene TRBD1, 5 bases. CDR1 and CDR2 from the germline V gene are KGHSH and LQKENI. The CDR3 length is 15 residues. Complete variable domain (other parts from reference TRBV18 and TRBJ1-3): NAGVMQNPRHLVRRRGQEARLRCSPMKGHSHVYWYRQLPEEGLKFMVYLQKENIIDESGMPKERFSAEFPKEGPSILRIQQVVRGDSAAYFCASSPGRGIGNTIYFGEGSWLTVV.